This entry features one T cell receptor beta chain sequence. The antigen is unknown. The PCR contained 60 Vbeta and 13 Jbeta primers. The protocol was immunoSEQ multiplex PCR, while the TCRdb copy is restricted to in-frame clones and leaves out a portion. The sample holds hundreds of thousands of clones, 85% to 90% seen once. V lost 8 bases, J lost 7 bases, and 9 bases stayed unmatched. The V gene's germline CDR1 is SNHLY and CDR2 FYNNEI. The CDR3 extends over 15 amino acids. The sample comes from a study of cytomegalovirus exposure and HLA in healthy donors. Findings and limits, study-wide: In an earlier analysis, in 587 donors, most V segments appeared productive either ~87% or ~30% of the time. Most subjects' HLA-A and HLA-B alleles were reportedly predicted from TCR beta sequences.

Sequences were obtained from PBMCs. The receptor was derived from a woman aged 18-29 years in good health and CMV-seronegative. V and J are TRBV2 and TRBJ2-1; TRBD2 agrees at 12 bases. The DNA of the CDR3 is TGTGCCAGCTCCTTACTAGCGGGGGGCGGTAATGAGCAGTTCTTC. It is translated as CASSLLAGGGNEQFF.